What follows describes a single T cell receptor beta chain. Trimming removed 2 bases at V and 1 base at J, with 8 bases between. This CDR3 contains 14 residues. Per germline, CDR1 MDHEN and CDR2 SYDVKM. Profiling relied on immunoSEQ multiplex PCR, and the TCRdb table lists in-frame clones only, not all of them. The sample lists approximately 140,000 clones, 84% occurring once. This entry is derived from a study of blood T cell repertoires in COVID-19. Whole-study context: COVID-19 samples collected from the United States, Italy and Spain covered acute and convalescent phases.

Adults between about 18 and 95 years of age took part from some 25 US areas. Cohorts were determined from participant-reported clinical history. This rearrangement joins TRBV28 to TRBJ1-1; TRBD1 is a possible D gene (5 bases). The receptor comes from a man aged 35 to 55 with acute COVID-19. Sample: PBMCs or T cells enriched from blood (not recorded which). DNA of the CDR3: TGTGCCAGCAGTTTAGGACATAGGAACACTGAAGCTTTCTTT. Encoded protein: CASSLGHRNTEAFF.